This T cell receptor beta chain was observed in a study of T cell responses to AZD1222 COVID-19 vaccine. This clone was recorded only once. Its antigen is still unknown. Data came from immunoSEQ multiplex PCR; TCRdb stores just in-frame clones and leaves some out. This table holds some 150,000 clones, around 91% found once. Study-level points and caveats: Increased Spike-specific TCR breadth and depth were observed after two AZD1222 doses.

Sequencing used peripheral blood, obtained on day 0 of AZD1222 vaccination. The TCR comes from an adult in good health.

The CDR3 DNA reads TGTGCCAGCAGCGCAGACAGGGGGCCAACAGATACGCAGTATTTT. This codes for CASSADRGPTDTQYF. The rearrangement joins TRBV7-2 to TRBJ2-3; 10 bases are shared with TRBD1. The CDR3 covers 15 residues. Trimming removed 5 bases from V and 3 bases from J; junction bases left unmatched: 5. The germline V gene encodes CDR1 SGHTA and CDR2 FQGNSA.